This TCR beta chain derives from a study of neurological immune-mediated disorders (dated by TCRdb to about 2019). Some background on the complete study: Peripheral blood TCR-beta repertoires from patients with HTLV-I-associated myelopathy (HAM/TSP), patients with multiple sclerosis, and healthy controls were compared in the study using UMI-based sequencing. The cohort included about 66 subjects: about 14 with HAM/TSP, around 34 with multiple sclerosis, and approximately 20 healthy controls. Longitudinal samples, technical triplicates and paired sorted CD4+ and CD8+ T-cell subsets, alongside PBMC samples, were included among the approximately 110 TCR-beta libraries. The study at large found these results: No identical CDR3 amino acid sequences were shared among expanded clones across subjects, suggesting private TCR-beta repertoires in all groups. TCR clonal expansion was highest in HAM/TSP patients and lowest in MS patients, with MS patients falling below even healthy controls.

The healthy controls were volunteers from a blood bank in Maryland, USA. For unsorted PBMC libraries, 2 million PBMCs were used after storage in RNAlater at -80 degrees C until RNA extraction. PBMCs were separated from peripheral blood using Ficoll-Hypaque density gradient centrifugation and then cryopreserved in liquid nitrogen. The table lists this clonotype with many counts. The clone's antigen remains unknown. There are no base qualities to consult, and no much larger clone falls within one base. The germline V gene gives CDR1 as SGHRS and CDR2 as YFSETQ. The CDR3 runs 15 amino acids, cysteine and phenylalanine included. Only the CDR3 region is kept as DNA, spanning 45 bases read in frame from base 1. The junction shows trimming of 5 bases on V and 5 bases on J, and the gene matches do not reach 11 bases of it. cDNA synthesis used template-switch 5'RACE with a primer carrying a 10-nucleotide random unique molecular identifier tagging each TCR transcript. Over 180 million TCR-beta sequences, covering 15-18 subjects, were produced in each sequencing run. The RNeasy kit was used for extraction of total RNA. The KAPA Real-time Library Amplification kit was used to amplify TCR-beta VDJ regions with primers for the TCR constant region and the 5'RACE anchor. A first PCR added sample indexes and Illumina adaptors, after which a second PCR increased the library yield. The roughly 650 bp TCR product was size-selected on a 2% E-gel SizeSelection system after Ampure bead purification. Library quality was checked on a Bioanalyzer, concentration was measured with Qubit, and libraries were quantified with the Kapa Library Quantification kit before pooling. An Illumina HiSeq 2500 was used to sequence the libraries paired-end at 2 x 150 bp. To increase sequence diversity, about 25-31% phiX was spiked into each library pool. In the paper's pipeline: The UMI-based MiGEC pipeline processed quality-filtered reads and removed over 75% of raw TCR sequences during error correction. VDJ genes were aligned to IMGT germline references, and each clonotype was defined by a unique CDR3 amino acid sequence together with V-J genes. Clonal expansion, Shannon diversity and CDR3 relatedness were evaluated with VDJtools (CalcPairwiseDistances, ClusterSamples), while phylogenetic trees were built in CLCbio workbench. Using coefficient-of-variation modelling across technical triplicates, the study counted a clone as expanded if it had at least 8 unique UMIs. TCRdb reanalyzed the raw reads on its own, using fastp at Q25 for trimming and MiXCR for clone calling, and kept in-frame beta chains. All rows with the same CDR3 protein become a single entry with the most common DNA and genes. TCRdb's processing, not the authors' own work, is the source of the V and J calls. For this sample there are tens of thousands of distinct CDR3 sequences; approximately 10% appear just once. Of the sample, about 1.8% is held by the ten largest clones.

Input material: PBMCs. This receptor was identified in a man aged 35-49 years in good health. The chain employs TRBV5-1 and TRBJ2-5, and TRBD2 aligns with 8 junction nucleotides. CDR3 protein: CASRPTSGRVETQYF. The DNA reads TGCGCCAGCAGGCCTACCAGCGGGAGAGTGGAGACCCAGTACTTC.